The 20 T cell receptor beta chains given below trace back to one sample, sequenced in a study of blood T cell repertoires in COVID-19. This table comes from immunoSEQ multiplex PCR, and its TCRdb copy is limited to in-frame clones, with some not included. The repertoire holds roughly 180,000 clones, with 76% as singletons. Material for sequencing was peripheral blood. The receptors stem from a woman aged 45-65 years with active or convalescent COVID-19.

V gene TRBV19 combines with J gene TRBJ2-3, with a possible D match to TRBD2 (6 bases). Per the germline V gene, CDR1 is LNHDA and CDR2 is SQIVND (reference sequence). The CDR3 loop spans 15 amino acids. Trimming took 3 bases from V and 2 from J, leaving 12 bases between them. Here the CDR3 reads CASSMKRASTDTQYF. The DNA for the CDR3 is TGTGCCAGTAGTATGAAGCGGGCCTCCACAGATACGCAGTATTTT.

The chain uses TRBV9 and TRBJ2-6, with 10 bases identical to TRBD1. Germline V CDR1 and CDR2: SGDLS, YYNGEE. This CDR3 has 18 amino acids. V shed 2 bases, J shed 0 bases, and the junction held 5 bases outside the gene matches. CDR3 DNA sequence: TGTGCCAGCAGCGTCGGGACAGGGGTCCTCTCTGGGGCCAACGTCCTGACTTTC. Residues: CASSVGTGVLSGANVLTF. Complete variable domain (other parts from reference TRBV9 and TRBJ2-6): DSGVTQTPKHLITATGQRVTLRCSPRSGDLSVYWYQQSLDQGLQFLIQYYNGEERAKGNILERFSAQQFPDLHSELNLSSLELGDSALYFCASSVGTGVLSGANVLTFGAGSRLTVL.

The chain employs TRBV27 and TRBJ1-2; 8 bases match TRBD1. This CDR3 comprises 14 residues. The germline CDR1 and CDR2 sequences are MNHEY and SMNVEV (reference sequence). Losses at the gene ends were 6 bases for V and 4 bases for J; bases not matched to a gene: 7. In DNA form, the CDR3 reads TGTGCCAGCAGCATTCAGGGGGCGGGCTATGGCTACACCTTC. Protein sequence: CASSIQGAGYGYTF.

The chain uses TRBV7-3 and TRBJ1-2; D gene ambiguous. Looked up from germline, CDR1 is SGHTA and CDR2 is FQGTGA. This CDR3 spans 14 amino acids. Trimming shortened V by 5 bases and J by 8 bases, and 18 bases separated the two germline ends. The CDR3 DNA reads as TGTGCCAGCAGCCCCTCGGGGTCGCGCGGCGGCTACACCTTC. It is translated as CASSPSGSRGGYTF.

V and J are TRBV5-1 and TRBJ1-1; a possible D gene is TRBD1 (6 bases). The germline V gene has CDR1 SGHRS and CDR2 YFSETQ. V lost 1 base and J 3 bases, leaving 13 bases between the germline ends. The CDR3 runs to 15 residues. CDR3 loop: CASSLMGAWDTEAFF. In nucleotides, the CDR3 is TGCGCCAGCAGCTTGATGGGGGCGTGGGACACTGAAGCTTTCTTT.

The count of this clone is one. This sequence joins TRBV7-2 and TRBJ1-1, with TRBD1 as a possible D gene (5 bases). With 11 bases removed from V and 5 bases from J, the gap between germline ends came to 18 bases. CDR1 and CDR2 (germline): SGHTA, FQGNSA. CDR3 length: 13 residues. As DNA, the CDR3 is TGTGCCGCGGGGGGGTCGCGGGTGACTGAAGCTTTCTTT. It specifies CAAGGSRVTEAFF.

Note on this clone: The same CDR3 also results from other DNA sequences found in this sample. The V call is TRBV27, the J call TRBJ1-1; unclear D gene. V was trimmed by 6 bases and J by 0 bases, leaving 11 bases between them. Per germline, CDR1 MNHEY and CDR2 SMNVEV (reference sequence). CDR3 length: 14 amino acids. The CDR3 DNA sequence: TGTGCCAGCAGGACGAGGCCCATGAACACTGAAGCTTTCTTT. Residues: CASRTRPMNTEAFF.

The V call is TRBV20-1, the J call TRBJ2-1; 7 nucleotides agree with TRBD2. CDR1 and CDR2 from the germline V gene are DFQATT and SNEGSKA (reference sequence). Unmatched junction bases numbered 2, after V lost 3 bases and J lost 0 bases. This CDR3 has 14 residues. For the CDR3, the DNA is TGCAGTGCTAGTGCGGGAGCCTCCTACAATGAGCAGTTCTTC. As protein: CSASAGASYNEQFF.

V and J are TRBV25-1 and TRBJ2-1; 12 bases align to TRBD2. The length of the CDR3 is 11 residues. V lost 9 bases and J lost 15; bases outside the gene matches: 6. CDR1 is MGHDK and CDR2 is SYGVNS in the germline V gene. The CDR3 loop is CARTPTSGGFF. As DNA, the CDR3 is TGTGCCAGGACCCCGACTAGCGGGGGGTTCTTC.

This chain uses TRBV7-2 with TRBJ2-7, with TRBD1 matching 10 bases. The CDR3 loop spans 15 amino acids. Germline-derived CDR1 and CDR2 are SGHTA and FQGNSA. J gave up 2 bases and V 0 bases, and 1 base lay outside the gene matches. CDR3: CASSLAGTGAYEQYF. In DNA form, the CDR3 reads TGTGCCAGCAGCTTAGCAGGGACAGGGGCCTACGAGCAGTACTTC.

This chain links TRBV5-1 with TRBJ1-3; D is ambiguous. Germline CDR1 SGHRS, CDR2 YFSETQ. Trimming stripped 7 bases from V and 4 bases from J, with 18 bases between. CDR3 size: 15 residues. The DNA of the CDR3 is TGCGCCAGCGGAGGCACCGGGGAGGCCGGAAACACCATATATTTT. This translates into CASGGTGEAGNTIYF.

The CDR3 reads CASSGQGNQPQHF. In DNA form, the CDR3 reads TGTGCCAGCAGCGGACAGGGAAATCAGCCCCAGCATTTT. The chain carries TRBV12-3 or TRBV12-4 and TRBJ1-5, with 8 bases that match TRBD1. The CDR3 has 13 amino acids. V lost 6 bases and J lost 4; bases outside the gene matches: 2.

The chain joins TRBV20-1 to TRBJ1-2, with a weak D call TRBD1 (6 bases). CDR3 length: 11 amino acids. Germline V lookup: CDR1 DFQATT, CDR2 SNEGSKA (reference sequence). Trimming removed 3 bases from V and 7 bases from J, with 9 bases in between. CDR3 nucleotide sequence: TGCAGTGCTAGGGGACACTCTGGCTACACCTTC. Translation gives CSARGHSGYTF.

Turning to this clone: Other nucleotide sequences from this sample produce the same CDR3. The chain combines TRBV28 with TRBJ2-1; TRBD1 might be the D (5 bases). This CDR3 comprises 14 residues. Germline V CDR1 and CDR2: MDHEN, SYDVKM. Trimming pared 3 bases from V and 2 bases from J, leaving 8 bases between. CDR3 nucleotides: TGTGCCAGCAGTTTCCAGGGTACCTACAATGAGCAGTTCTTC. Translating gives CASSFQGTYNEQFF.

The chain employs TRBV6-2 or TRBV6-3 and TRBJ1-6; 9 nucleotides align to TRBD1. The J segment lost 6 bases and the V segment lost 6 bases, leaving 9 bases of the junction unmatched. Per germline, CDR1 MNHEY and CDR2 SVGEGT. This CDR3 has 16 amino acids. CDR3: CASSLGQGIFNSPLHF. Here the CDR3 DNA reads TGTGCCAGCAGCCTCGGACAGGGGATCTTTAATTCACCCCTCCACTTT.

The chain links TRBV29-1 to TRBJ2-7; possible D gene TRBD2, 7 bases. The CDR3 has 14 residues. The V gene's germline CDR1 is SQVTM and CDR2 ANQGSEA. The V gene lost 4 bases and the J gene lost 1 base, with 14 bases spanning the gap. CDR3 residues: CSVGRGAFSYEQYF. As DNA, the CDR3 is TGCAGCGTTGGCCGGGGGGCCTTTTCCTACGAGCAGTACTTC.

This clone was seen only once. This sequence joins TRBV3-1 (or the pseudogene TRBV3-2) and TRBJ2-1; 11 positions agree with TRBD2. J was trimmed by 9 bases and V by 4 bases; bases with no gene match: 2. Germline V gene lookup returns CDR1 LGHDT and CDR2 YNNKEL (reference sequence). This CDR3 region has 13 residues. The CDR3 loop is CASSPGLAVEQFF. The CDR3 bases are TGTGCCAGCAGCCCGGGACTAGCGGTTGAGCAGTTCTTC.

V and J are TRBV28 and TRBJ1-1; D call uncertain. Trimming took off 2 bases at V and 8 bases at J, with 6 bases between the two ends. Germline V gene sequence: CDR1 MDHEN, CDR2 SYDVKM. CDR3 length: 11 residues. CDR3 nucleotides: TGTGCCAGCAGTTTAAAGCTCGAAGCTTTCTTT. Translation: CASSLKLEAFF. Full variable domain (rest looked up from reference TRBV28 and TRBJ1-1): DVKVTQSSRYLVKRTGEKVFLECVQDMDHENMFWYRQDPGLGLRLIYFSYDVKMKEKGDIPEGYSVSREKKERFSLILESASTNQTSMYLCASSLKLEAFFGQGTRLTVV.

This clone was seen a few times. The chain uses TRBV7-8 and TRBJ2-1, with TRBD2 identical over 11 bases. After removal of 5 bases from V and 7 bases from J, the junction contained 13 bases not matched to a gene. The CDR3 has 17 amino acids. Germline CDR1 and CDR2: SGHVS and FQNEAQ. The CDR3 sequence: CASSPRAAASGRNEQFF. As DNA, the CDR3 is TGTGCCAGCAGCCCCCGGGCGGCGGCTAGCGGGAGGAATGAGCAGTTCTTC.

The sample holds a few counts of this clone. In nucleotides, the CDR3 is TGTGCCAGCAGCCAAGATGGTCTAGCGGGAGTAGTAGATACGCAGTATTTT. This translates into CASSQDGLAGVVDTQYF. The gene calls are TRBV4-2 and TRBJ2-3, with 10 positions matching TRBD2. The CDR3 consists of 17 residues. In germline, CDR1 is LGHNA, CDR2 YNFKEQ. Germline trimming cut 0 bases from V and 5 bases from J; bases unmatched to any gene: 8.